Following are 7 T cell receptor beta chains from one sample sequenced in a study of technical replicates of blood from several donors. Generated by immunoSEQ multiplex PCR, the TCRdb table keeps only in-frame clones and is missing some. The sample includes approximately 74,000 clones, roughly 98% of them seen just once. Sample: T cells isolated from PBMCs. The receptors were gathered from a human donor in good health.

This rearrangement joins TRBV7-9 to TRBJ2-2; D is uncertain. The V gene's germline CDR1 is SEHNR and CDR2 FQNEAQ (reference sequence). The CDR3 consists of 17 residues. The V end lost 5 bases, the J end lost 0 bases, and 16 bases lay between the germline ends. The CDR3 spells CASSPPVRFANTGELFF. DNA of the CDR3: TGTGCCAGCAGCCCCCCCGTCCGGTTCGCGAACACCGGGGAGCTGTTTTTT.

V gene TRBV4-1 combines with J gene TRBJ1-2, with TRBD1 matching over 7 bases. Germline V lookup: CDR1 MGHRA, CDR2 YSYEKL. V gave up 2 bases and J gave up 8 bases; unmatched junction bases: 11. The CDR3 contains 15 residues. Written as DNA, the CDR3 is TGCGCCAGCAGCCAACCCGGTAAACGACAGGGCGGCTACACCTTC. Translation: CASSQPGKRQGGYTF.

For the CDR3, the DNA is TGTGCCAGCAGCGTGGACAGGGGGGGTTCCTACGAGCAGTACTTC. It yields the protein CASSVDRGGSYEQYF. The V and J genes are TRBV9 and TRBJ2-7, with 10 bases identical to TRBD1. CDR1 and CDR2 from the germline V gene are SGDLS and YYNGEE. V lost 2 bases and J lost 1; bases outside the gene matches: 3. This CDR3 is 15 amino acids long.

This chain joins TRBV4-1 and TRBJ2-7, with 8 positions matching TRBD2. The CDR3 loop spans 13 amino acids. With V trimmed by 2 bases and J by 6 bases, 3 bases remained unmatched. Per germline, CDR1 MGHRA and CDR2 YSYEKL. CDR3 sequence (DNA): TGCGCCAGCAGCCAATACGGGGGGGGCGAGCAGTACTTC. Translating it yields CASSQYGGGEQYF.

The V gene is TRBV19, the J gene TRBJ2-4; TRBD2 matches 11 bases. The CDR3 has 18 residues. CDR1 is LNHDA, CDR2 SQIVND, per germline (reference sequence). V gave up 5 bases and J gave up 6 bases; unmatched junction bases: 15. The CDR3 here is CASSPSHLTGTSGNIQYF. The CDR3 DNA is TGTGCCAGTAGTCCCTCCCACCTTACCGGGACTAGCGGAAACATTCAGTACTTC. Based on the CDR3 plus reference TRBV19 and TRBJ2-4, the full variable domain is DGGITQSPKYLFRKEGQNVTLSCEQNLNHDAMYWYRQDPGQGLRLIYYSQIVNDFQKGDIAEGYSVSREKKESFPLTVTSAQKNPTAFYLCASSPSHLTGTSGNIQYFGAGTRLSVL.

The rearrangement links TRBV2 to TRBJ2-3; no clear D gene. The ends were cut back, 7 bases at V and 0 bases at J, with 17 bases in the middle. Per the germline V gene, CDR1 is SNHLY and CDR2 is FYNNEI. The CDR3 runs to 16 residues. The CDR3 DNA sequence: TGTGCCAGCATTGGTGAATCAGTTTTTAGCACAGATACGCAGTATTTT. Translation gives CASIGESVFSTDTQYF.

In nucleotides, the CDR3 is TGTGCTAGTGGTTTGGGGGGGGTTAATGAGCAGTTCTTC. Its translation is CASGLGGVNEQFF. The chain couples TRBV12-5 to TRBJ2-1; a possible D gene is TRBD2 (6 bases). The ends were cut back, 1 base at V and 7 bases at J, with 8 bases in the middle. From germline, CDR1 is LGHNT and CDR2 FRNRAP. The CDR3 spans 13 residues.